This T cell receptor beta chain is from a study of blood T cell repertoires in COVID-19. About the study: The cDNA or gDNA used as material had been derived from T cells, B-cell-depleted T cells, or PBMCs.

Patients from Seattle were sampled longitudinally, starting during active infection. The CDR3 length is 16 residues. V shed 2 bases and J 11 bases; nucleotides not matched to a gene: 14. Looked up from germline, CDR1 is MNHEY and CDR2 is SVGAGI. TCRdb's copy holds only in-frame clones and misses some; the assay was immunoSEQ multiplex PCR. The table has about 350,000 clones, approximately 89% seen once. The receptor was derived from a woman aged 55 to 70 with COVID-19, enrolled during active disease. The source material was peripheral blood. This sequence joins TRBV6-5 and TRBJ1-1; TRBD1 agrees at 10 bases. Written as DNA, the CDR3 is TGTGCCAGCAGTTACACCCCGGCCGGACAGGGGGGAGATGCTTTCTTT. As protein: CASSYTPAGQGGDAFF.